This T cell receptor beta chain was found in a study of blood T cell repertoires in COVID-19. Turning to the study itself: The origin of the acute and convalescent COVID-19 samples was the United States, Italy and Spain. Sources were T cells, B-cell-depleted T cells, or PBMCs; the material itself was cDNA or gDNA.

This clone was detected once. In the original analysis: Estimation of nucleated cell counts was performed using reference gene primer amplification. The data were produced by immunoSEQ multiplex PCR, yet TCRdb's version contains in-frame clones alone and is incomplete. Clonal size and the V and J genes are those of that table, whereas D and trimming came from the DNA. Among hundreds of thousands of clones listed, 88% were seen once. The specimen sequenced was peripheral blood. The clonotype comes from a middle-aged man with acute or convalescent COVID-19.

The CDR3 coding sequence is TGTGCCACCGGGGGGCGGTATAGCAATCAGCCCCAGCATTTT. It specifies CATGGRYSNQPQHF. The J gene is TRBJ1-5, the V gene TRBV6-5; maybe TRBD1 (6 bases). Germline V gene lookup returns CDR1 MNHEY and CDR2 SVGAGI. The V end was cut by 10 bases, the J end by 0 bases, with 13 bases between. The CDR3 spans 14 residues.